These 8 T cell receptor beta chains share one sample of origin, sequenced in a study of blood T cell repertoires in COVID-19. The assay was immunoSEQ multiplex PCR, and TCRdb's table has in-frame clones only and misses some. The sample gives under 250,000 clones, 65% to 85% of which show up once; roughly 9.4% is in the top ten. Sequenced input: peripheral blood. The receptors originated from a man between 35 and 55 years old with active or convalescent COVID-19.

The genes are TRBV6-6 and TRBJ2-5, with D tentatively TRBD1 (6 bases). V dropped 7 bases and J dropped 5 bases, with 20 bases sitting between them. The germline V gene has CDR1 MNHNY and CDR2 SVGAGI (reference sequence). This CDR3 is built from 15 residues. The CDR3, as DNA: TGTGCCAGCACAACCCAGGCCGGGACACGCGAGACCCAGTACTTC. This translates into CASTTQAGTRETQYF.

Note on this clone: At one of its ends the junction is not consistent with the germline gene, which may arise from a read error. The chain joins TRBV7-7 to TRBJ2-1, with a tentative D call TRBD2 (5 bases). This CDR3 is 15 amino acids long. Germline CDR1 is SSHAT and CDR2 is FNYEAQ (reference sequence). CDR3: CASSLGGGDYHEQFF. The CDR3 coding sequence is TGTGCTAGCAGCTTAGGCGGTGGTGACTACCATGAGCAGTTCTTC.

The rearrangement links TRBV28 to TRBJ2-6; TRBD2 matches at 7 bases. CDR1 is MDHEN, CDR2 SYDVKM, per germline. V was pared by 6 bases and J by 0 bases, with 11 bases of the junction left unmatched. The CDR3 sequence is 18 residues long. The CDR3 loop reads CASSTRGVWISGANVLTF. DNA for the CDR3: TGTGCCAGCAGCACCCGGGGGGTTTGGATCTCTGGGGCCAACGTCCTGACTTTC.

This sequence joins TRBV2 and TRBJ2-7; D gene ambiguous. The CDR3 totals 13 residues. The V gene lost 2 bases and the J gene lost 3 bases, with 8 bases spanning the gap. CDR1 is SNHLY and CDR2 is FYNNEI in the germline V gene. The CDR3 loop is CASSENYSYEQYF. DNA of the CDR3: TGTGCCAGCAGTGAAAATTACAGCTACGAGCAGTACTTC.

The sample holds a few counts of this clone. The gene calls are TRBV3-1 (or the pseudogene TRBV3-2) and TRBJ1-1, with 8 bases lining up with TRBD1. Germline V gene lookup returns CDR1 LGHDT and CDR2 YNNKEL (reference sequence). The CDR3 is 15 amino acids. Trimming at V came to 4 bases and at J to 3 bases, leaving 7 bases not matched to a gene. The CDR3 nucleotides are TGTGCCAGCAGCCCGGGGCAGGGGGCACACACTGAAGCTTTCTTT. Amino acids: CASSPGQGAHTEAFF.

The chain couples TRBV9 to TRBJ2-2, with a tentative D call TRBD1 (6 bases). The germline gives CDR1 SGDLS, CDR2 YYNGEE. There are 15 residues in the CDR3. The V end was cut by 3 bases, the J end by 2 bases, with 11 bases between. Here the CDR3 reads CASSDYRVNTGELFF. The CDR3 DNA follows: TGTGCCAGCAGCGACTACAGGGTTAACACCGGGGAGCTGTTTTTT.

V gene TRBV18 combines with J gene TRBJ1-1; 12 bases line up with TRBD1. The CDR3 sequence is 16 residues long. Looked up from germline, CDR1 is KGHSH and CDR2 is LQKENI. Losses at the gene ends were 3 bases for V and 5 bases for J; bases not matched to a gene: 7. This CDR3 is CASSPGTGGARTEAFF. Written as DNA, the CDR3 is TGTGCCAGCTCACCTGGGACAGGGGGCGCGAGGACTGAAGCTTTCTTT.

This chain joins TRBV4-3 and TRBJ2-1, with a tentative D call TRBD1 (6 bases). This CDR3 contains 16 residues. The V gene lost 0 bases and the J gene lost 0 bases, with 9 bases spanning the gap. CDR1 and CDR2 from the germline V gene are LGHNA and YSLEER. The CDR3 region has the DNA TGCGCCAGCAGCCAAGATGTAGGGGGCTCCTACAATGAGCAGTTCTTC. Amino acid sequence: CASSQDVGGSYNEQFF.